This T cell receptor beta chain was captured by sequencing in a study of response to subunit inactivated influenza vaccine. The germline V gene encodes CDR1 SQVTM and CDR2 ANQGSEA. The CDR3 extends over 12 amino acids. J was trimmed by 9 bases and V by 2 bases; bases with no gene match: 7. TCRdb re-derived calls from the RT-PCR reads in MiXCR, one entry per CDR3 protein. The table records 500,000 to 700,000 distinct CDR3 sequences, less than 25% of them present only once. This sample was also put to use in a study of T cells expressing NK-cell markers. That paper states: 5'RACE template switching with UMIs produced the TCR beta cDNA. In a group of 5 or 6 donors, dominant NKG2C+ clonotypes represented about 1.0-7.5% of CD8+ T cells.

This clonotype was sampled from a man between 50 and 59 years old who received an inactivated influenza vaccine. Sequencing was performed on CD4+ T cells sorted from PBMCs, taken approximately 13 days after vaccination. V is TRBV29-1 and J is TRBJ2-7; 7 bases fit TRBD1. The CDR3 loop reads CSVESTGSSQYF. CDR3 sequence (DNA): TGCAGCGTTGAATCGACAGGGAGTTCGCAGTACTTC.